The present T cell receptor (beta chain) was sequenced within a study of cytomegalovirus exposure and HLA in healthy donors. Study results and limitations: A later analysis showed HLA-associated TCR beta chains outstripping equally common others in clonal expansion. A later analysis found common viral pathogens apparently linked to several of the most significant clusters.

Healthy bone marrow donors supplied every sample. Per the germline V gene, CDR1 is SGHTS and CDR2 is YDEGEE. V gave up 4 bases and J gave up 4 bases, with 21 bases separating them. There are 16 residues in the CDR3. This PCR relied on a set of 60 Vbeta primers and 13 Jbeta primers. TCRdb's copy holds only in-frame clones and misses some; the assay was immunoSEQ multiplex PCR. The repertoire holds hundreds of thousands of clones, with around three quarters as singletons. About this clone itself: Its antigen remains unknown.

Sequenced sample: PBMCs. The rearrangement links TRBV5-8 to TRBJ2-7, with D possibly matching TRBD2 (5 bases). The TCR was taken from a man aged 40-55 years in good health and CMV-seronegative. The chain's CDR3 is CASSVPGRTYLYEQYF. CDR3 bases: TGTGCCAGCAGCGTCCCCGGCCGGACTTATTTATACGAGCAGTACTTC.